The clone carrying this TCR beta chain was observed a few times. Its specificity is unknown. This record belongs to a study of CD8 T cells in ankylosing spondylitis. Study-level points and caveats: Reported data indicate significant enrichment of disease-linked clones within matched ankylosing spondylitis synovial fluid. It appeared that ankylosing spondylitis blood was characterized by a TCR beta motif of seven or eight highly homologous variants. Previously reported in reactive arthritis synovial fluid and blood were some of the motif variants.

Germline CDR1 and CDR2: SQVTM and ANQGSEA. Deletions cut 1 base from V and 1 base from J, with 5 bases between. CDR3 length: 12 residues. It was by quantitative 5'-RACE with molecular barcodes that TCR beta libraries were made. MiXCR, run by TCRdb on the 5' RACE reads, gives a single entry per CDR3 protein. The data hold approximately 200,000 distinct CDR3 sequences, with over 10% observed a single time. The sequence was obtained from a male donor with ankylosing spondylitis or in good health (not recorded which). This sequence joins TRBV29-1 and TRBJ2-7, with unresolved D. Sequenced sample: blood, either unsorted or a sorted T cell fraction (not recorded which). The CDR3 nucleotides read TGCAGCGTTGAAGTCAGATCCTACGAGCAGTACTTC. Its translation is CSVEVRSYEQYF.